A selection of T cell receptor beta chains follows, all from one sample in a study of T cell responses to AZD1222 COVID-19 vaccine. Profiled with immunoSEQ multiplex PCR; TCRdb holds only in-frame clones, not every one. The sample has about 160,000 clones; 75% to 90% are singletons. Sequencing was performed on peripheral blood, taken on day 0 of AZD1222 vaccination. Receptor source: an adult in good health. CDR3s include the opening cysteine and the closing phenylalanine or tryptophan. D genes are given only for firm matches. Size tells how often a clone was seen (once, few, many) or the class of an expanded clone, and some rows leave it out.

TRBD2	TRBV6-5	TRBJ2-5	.	TGTGCCAGCTCCTCCGGGGGGGAGACCCAGTACTTC	CASSSGGETQYF
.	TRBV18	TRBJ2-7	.	TGTGCCAGCTCACCACCAGCCCCGAGCTCCTACGAGCAGTACTTC	CASSPPAPSSYEQYF
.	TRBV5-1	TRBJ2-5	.	TGCGCCAGCAGCCCGAACCAAGAGACCCAGTACTTC	CASSPNQETQYF
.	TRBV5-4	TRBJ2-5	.	TGTGCCAGCAGCCCCTCCAAAGAGACCCAGTACTTC	CASSPSKETQYF
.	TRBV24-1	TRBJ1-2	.	TGTGCCACCAGTGATTCAGGGGCCACTAACTATGGCTACACCTTC	CATSDSGATNYGYTF
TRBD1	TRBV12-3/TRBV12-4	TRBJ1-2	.	TGTGCCAGCGGTGACAGGGCCAACTATGGCTACACCTTC	CASGDRANYGYTF
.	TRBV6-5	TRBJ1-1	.	TGTGCCGGCCGAGAGACTGGATACACTGAAGCTTTCTTT	CAGRETGYTEAFF
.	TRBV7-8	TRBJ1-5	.	TGTGCCAGCAGCTTAGTTCCGGGGAGCAATCAGCCCCAGCATTTT	CASSLVPGSNQPQHF
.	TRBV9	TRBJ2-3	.	TGTGCCAGCAGCGTAGCACGGACAGATAGCACAGATACGCAGTATTTT	CASSVARTDSTDTQYF
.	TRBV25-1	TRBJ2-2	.	TGTGCCAGCAGTGGGTTACGGGGCGACGGGGAGCTGTTTTTT	CASSGLRGDGELFF
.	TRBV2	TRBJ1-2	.	TGTGCCAGCAGCGAAAGCGGGGTGGGCTACACCTTC	CASSESGVGYTF
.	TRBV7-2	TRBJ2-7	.	TGTGCCAGCAGCGCCAGCCGGGGTTCCTACGAGCAGTACTTC	CASSASRGSYEQYF
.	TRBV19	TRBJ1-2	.	TGTGCCAGTAGTGTCAGGGGAATTGGCTACACCTTC	CASSVRGIGYTF
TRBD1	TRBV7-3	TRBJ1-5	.	TGTGCCAGCAGCACCCGGGACAGACAATTTGTTGGCAATCAGCCCCAGCATTTT	CASSTRDRQFVGNQPQHF
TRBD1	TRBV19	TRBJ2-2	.	TGTGCCAGTAGGGACAGGGGGTATAACACCGGGGAGCTGTTTTTT	CASRDRGYNTGELFF
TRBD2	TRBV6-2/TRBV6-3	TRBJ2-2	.	TGTGCCAGCAGCCATACTAGCGGGGGGGCTATCACCGGGGAGCTGTTTTTT	CASSHTSGGAITGELFF
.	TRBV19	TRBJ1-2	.	TGTGCCAGTATGGGACATGGCTACACCTTC	CASMGHGYTF
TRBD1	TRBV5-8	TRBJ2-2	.	TGTGCCAGCAGCCTACTCGCTAATAGAGGACAGGGGGTCGCCGGGGAGCTGTTTTTT	CASSLLANRGQGVAGELFF
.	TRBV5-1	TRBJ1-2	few	TGCGCCAGCAGCTGGGCTCAGGGGAGAATTAACTATGGCTACACCTTC	CASSWAQGRINYGYTF
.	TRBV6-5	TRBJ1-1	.	TGTGCCAGCAGTCCCCTCCACAGGAACACTGAAGCTTTCTTT	CASSPLHRNTEAFF
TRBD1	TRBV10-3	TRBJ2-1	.	TGTGCCATCAGGATACAGGGGAACAATGAGCAGTTCTTC	CAIRIQGNNEQFF
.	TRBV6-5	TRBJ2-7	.	TGTGCCAGCAGGAGGACCGGGACACCCTCCTACGAGCAGTACTTC	CASRRTGTPSYEQYF
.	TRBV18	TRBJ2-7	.	TGTGCCAGCCAAAGCTCCTACGAGCAGTACTTC	CASQSSYEQYF
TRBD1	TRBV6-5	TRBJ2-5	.	TGTGCCAGCAGTTATACAGGGGGCGGTCGAGAGACCCAGTACTTC	CASSYTGGGRETQYF
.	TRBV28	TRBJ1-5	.	TGTGCCAGCAGCCATGGTCACCCCCAGCATTTT	CASSHGHPQHF
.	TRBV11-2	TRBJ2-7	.	TGTGCCAGCAGCTCCAGGGGTTACTACGAGCAGTACTTC	CASSSRGYYEQYF
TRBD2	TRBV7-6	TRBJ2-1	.	TGTGCCAGCAGCTTGGCCAGCGGGGGGGCCTCGTTCTACAATGAGCAGTTCTTC	CASSLASGGASFYNEQFF
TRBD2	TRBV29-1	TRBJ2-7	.	TGCAGCGTCGAGGGGACTAGCGGGGGGCATAACTACGAGCAGTACTTC	CSVEGTSGGHNYEQYF
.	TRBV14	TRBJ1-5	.	TGTGCCAGCAGCCCGCCGACCCTCTATCAGCCCCAGCATTTT	CASSPPTLYQPQHF
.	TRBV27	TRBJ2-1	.	TGTGCCAGCAGTCCCTTATACTCCTACAATGAGCAGTTCTTC	CASSPLYSYNEQFF
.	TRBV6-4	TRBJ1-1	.	TGTGCCAGCAGTGTACGGCTGAACACTGAAGCTTTCTTT	CASSVRLNTEAFF
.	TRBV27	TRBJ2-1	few	TGTGCCAGCAGTTCGGGGGTCTACAATGAGCAGTTCTTC	CASSSGVYNEQFF
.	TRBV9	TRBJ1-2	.	TGTGCCAGCAGCGTAGCGGGGGACCCTACCTATGGCTACACCTTC	CASSVAGDPTYGYTF
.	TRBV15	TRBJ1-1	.	TGTGCCACCAGCAGAGAAACAGTATCTTCCACTGAAGCTTTCTTT	CATSRETVSSTEAFF
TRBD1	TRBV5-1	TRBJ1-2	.	TGCGCCAGCAGCTTGGTGCAGGGACAGACCAATGGCTACACCTTC	CASSLVQGQTNGYTF
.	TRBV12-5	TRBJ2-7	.	TGTGCTAGTGGTTTGGTAGCGAGGGGCCACGAGCAGTACTTC	CASGLVARGHEQYF
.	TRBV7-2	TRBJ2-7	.	TGTGCCAGCAGCTTAGCGCCCCAGGGTAGCTCCTACGAGCAGTACTTC	CASSLAPQGSSYEQYF
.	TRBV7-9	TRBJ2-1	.	TGTGCCAGCAGCCAAAGAACTGGGCCCTTCCTATACAATGAGCAGTTCTTC	CASSQRTGPFLYNEQFF
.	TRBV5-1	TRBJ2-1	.	TGCGCCAGCAGCTTGATGTATGGGTCGAGCAATGAGCAGTTCTTC	CASSLMYGSSNEQFF